The 14 T cell receptor beta chains given below trace back to one sample, sequenced in a study of T cell repertoires in cytomegalovirus infection. These receptors have no known antigen. TCRdb re-analysed the reads in MiXCR, keeping a single row per CDR3 protein. The data hold 900,000 to 950,000 distinct CDR3 sequences, with more than 25% observed a single time. This sample comprised cultured CD8+ T cells from PBMCs, obtained from culture after CMV antigen stimulation. These receptors all come from a human donor in good health (CMV status not recorded). Some clones in this sample may be carry-over from other donors' samples.

V and J are TRBV6-6 and TRBJ2-3; 8 nucleotides agree with TRBD2. This CDR3 region has 16 residues. CDR1 and CDR2 from the germline V gene are MNHNY and SVGAGI (reference sequence). J gave up 6 bases and V 0 bases, and 8 bases lay outside the gene matches. CDR3 sequence (DNA): TGTGCCAGCAGTTACTCCACCGGGGGGGACACTGATACGCAGTATTTT. Translating gives CASSYSTGGDTDTQYF.

This clonotype was counted ten times or more. This chain connects TRBV6-2 or TRBV6-3 to TRBJ2-2, with 7 bases identical to TRBD1. Per the germline V gene, CDR1 is MNHEY and CDR2 is SVGEGT. CDR3 length: 20 residues. Germline trimming cut 0 bases from V and 5 bases from J; bases unmatched to any gene: 18. CDR3 amino acids: CASSYSKRTEGAFITGELFF. Here the CDR3 DNA reads TGTGCCAGCAGTTACTCGAAACGAACCGAGGGGGCTTTTATTACCGGGGAGCTGTTTTTT.

CDR3 sequence reads: CASSYGRSSEKLFF. Here the CDR3 DNA reads TGTGCCAGCAGCTATGGACGGAGTTCTGAAAAACTGTTTTTT. This chain joins TRBV7-2 and TRBJ1-4; unclear D gene. Trimming left V 4 bases short and J 7 bases short, with 13 bases between. This CDR3 is 14 amino acids long. The germline V gene has CDR1 SGHTA and CDR2 FQGNSA.

The chain has TRBV24-1 and TRBJ2-2; 7 nucleotides align to TRBD1. CDR1 is KGHDR and CDR2 is SFDVKD in the germline V gene. J lost 0 bases, V lost 1 base, and 4 bases had no gene match. This CDR3 has 17 residues. The CDR3 is CATSDFVDRTNTGELFF. CDR3 coding DNA: TGTGCCACCAGTGATTTTGTGGACAGGACGAACACCGGGGAGCTGTTTTTT.

In nucleotides, the CDR3 is TGCGCCAGCAGCGGATCCGGCGACAGCCAACCGTCTACTGAAGCTTTCTTT. This sequence encodes CASSGSGDSQPSTEAFF. The chain links TRBV5-1 to TRBJ1-1; tentative D call: TRBD1 (5 bases). Germline CDR1 reads SGHRS; CDR2 reads YFSETQ. The CDR3 consists of 17 residues. Trimming pared 4 bases from V and 5 bases from J, leaving 24 bases between.

This chain links TRBV12-3 or TRBV12-4 with TRBJ1-2; D might be TRBD1 (5 bases). V was cut by 3 bases and J by 7 bases, with 15 bases left in between. This CDR3 is 14 amino acids long. In DNA form, the CDR3 reads TGTGCCAGCAGTTTCGGCAGGGCTTTGGTTGGCTACACCTTC. Protein product: CASSFGRALVGYTF.

The J gene is TRBJ1-5, the V gene TRBV7-9; 9 bases are shared with TRBD1. Germline V lookup: CDR1 SEHNR, CDR2 FQNEAQ (reference sequence). This CDR3 is 15 amino acids long. After removal of 5 bases from V and 5 bases from J, the junction contained 7 bases not matched to a gene. CDR3 bases: TGTGCCAGCAGCCCAGGACAGGGGAGGGATCAGCCCCAGCATTTT. This encodes CASSPGQGRDQPQHF.

This sequence joins TRBV6-6 and TRBJ2-1; the D gene is possibly TRBD2 (5 bases). V was trimmed by 6 bases and J by 12 bases, leaving 18 bases between them. CDR3 length equals 13 residues. Germline-derived CDR1 and CDR2 are MNHNY and SVGAGI (reference sequence). The CDR3 protein is CASSLGQGGVQFF. In nucleotides, the CDR3 is TGTGCCAGCAGCCTGGGCCAAGGAGGTGTGCAGTTCTTC.

This chain uses TRBV3-1 with TRBJ2-7, with 8 bases that match TRBD2. J gave up 0 bases and V 3 bases, and 4 bases lay outside the gene matches. The CDR3 sequence is 15 residues long. The germline CDR1 and CDR2 sequences are LGHDT and YNNKEL (reference sequence). The CDR3 here is CASSHTGLGSYEQYF. The CDR3 bases are TGTGCCAGCAGCCACACGGGACTAGGCTCCTACGAGCAGTACTTC.

CDR3 sequence reads: CASSKGQGTPCEQYV. CDR3 nucleotide sequence: TGTGCCAGCAGTAAGGGACAGGGGACCCCTTGCGAGCAGTACGTC. V gene TRBV27 combines with J gene TRBJ2-7; 10 nucleotides match TRBD1. Unmatched junction bases numbered 10, after V lost 5 bases and J lost 6 bases. The CDR3 covers 15 residues. Looked up from germline, CDR1 is MNHEY and CDR2 is SMNVEV (reference sequence).

The chain carries TRBV12-3 or TRBV12-4 and TRBJ2-5; 8 nucleotides agree with TRBD1. J gave up 2 bases and V 7 bases, and 9 bases lay outside the gene matches. The CDR3 contains 15 residues. The CDR3 protein is CASTMTGAYQETQYF. CDR3 nucleotide sequence: TGTGCCAGCACTATGACAGGGGCTTATCAAGAGACCCAGTACTTC.

This clonotype was seen at least ten times. V gene TRBV9 combines with J gene TRBJ2-5; D may be TRBD2 (7 bases). The germline V and J ends were trimmed by 4 bases and 3 bases, with 16 bases remaining between them. The CDR3 loop spans 15 amino acids. From germline, CDR1 is SGDLS and CDR2 YYNGEE. For the CDR3, the DNA is TGTGCCAGCAGCCCCCTGGGGGGGCCCAAAGAGACCCAGTACTTC. Its translation: CASSPLGGPKETQYF.

The V gene is TRBV10-3, the J gene TRBJ1-2; 9 bases are a match to TRBD1. V dropped 3 bases and J dropped 4; count of bases not matched to a gene: 3. Germline V CDR1 and CDR2: ENHRY, SYGVKD. The CDR3 covers 14 residues. CDR3 DNA: TGTGCCATCAGTGATGACAGGGGGATCTATGGCTACACCTTC. Its translation: CAISDDRGIYGYTF.

V and J are TRBV28 and TRBJ2-1; a weak D match, TRBD2 (6 bases). Germline V gene data show CDR1 as MDHEN and CDR2 as SYDVKM. CDR3 length equals 13 residues. V lost 5 bases to trimming and J lost 10 bases, with 15 bases between them. The CDR3 region is CASSPGGAGEQFF. The CDR3 DNA reads as TGTGCCAGCAGTCCTGGAGGGGCAGGAGAGCAGTTCTTC.